This T cell receptor (beta chain) was obtained from a study of T cell responses to AZD1222 COVID-19 vaccine. General study results and limits: Close to half of all spike-specific TCRs reportedly target regions of the variants that are unmutated.

The CDR3 runs to 16 residues. Unmatched junction bases numbered 1, after V lost 0 bases and J lost 4 bases. Germline V gene lookup returns CDR1 MRHNA and CDR2 SNTAGT. Sequencing was performed with immunoSEQ multiplex PCR; in TCRdb, only in-frame clones are kept and a portion is missing. Of 75,000 to 100,000 clones in the sample, around 91% are singletons; the top ten hold roughly 8.1%. This clone has only a few counts. Its antigen is undetermined. The V and J genes are TRBV6-4 and TRBJ2-2, with 11 positions matching TRBD2. The specimen comprised peripheral blood, sampled on day 0 of AZD1222 vaccination. This TCR was sampled from an adult in good health. CDR3 residues: CASSDSSGGATGELFF. The CDR3 bases are TGTGCCAGCAGTGACTCTAGCGGGGGGGCCACCGGGGAGCTGTTTTTT.